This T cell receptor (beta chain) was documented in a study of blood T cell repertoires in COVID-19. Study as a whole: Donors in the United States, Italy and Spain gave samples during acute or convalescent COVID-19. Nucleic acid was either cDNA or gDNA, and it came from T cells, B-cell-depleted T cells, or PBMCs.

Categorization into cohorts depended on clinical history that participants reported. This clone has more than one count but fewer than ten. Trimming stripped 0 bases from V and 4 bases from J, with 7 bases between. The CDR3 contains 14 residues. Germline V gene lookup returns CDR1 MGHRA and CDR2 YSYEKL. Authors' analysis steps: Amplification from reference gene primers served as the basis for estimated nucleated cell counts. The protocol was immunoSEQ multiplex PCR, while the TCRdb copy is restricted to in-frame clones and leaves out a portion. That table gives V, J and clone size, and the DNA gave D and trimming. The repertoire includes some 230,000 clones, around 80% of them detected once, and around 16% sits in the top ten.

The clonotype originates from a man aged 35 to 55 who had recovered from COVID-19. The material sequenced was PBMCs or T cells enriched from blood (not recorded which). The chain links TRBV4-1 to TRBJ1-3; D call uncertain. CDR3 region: CASSQDATGNTIYF. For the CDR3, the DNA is TGCGCCAGCAGCCAAGATGCAACAGGAAACACCATATATTTT.